Listed below are T cell receptor beta chains from one sample, sequenced in a study of cytomegalovirus exposure and HLA in healthy donors. Profiled with immunoSEQ multiplex PCR; TCRdb holds only in-frame clones, not every one. Among 95,000 to 150,000 clones listed, around 80% were seen once. The specimen was PBMCs. All receptors derive from a woman in her thirties or forties in good health and CMV-seropositive. The CDR3 runs from the conserved cysteine through the conserved F or W. The D gene is left open where the match is weak. Clone size is stated in some rows and not others, as once, few, many or a class when expanded.

j_gene: TRBJ2-7
abundance: NA
d_gene: TRBD2
len: 14
v_gene: TRBV19
CDR3aa: CASSIAGLTYEQYF
CDR3nt: TGTGCCAGTAGTATAGCGGGACTAACCTACGAGCAGTACTTC

j_gene: TRBJ2-7
abundance: NA
d_gene: NA
len: 14
v_gene: TRBV19
CDR3aa: CASSLRTDSYEQYF
CDR3nt: TGTGCCAGTAGTTTGCGGACAGATTCCTACGAGCAGTACTTC

j_gene: TRBJ1-1
abundance: NA
d_gene: TRBD1
len: 14
v_gene: TRBV5-4
CDR3aa: CASTPGGGNTEAFF
CDR3nt: TGTGCCAGCACCCCAGGGGGAGGAAACACTGAAGCTTTCTTT

j_gene: TRBJ2-3
abundance: NA
d_gene: NA
len: 16
v_gene: TRBV7-9
CDR3aa: CASSLWRSVGTDTQYF
CDR3nt: TGTGCCAGCAGCTTGTGGCGAAGCGTCGGCACAGATACGCAGTATTTT

j_gene: TRBJ1-2
abundance: NA
d_gene: NA
len: 17
v_gene: TRBV11-2
CDR3aa: CASSLGRHGEANYGYTF
CDR3nt: TGTGCCAGCAGCTTAGGGCGTCACGGAGAGGCTAACTATGGCTACACCTTC

j_gene: TRBJ1-4
abundance: NA
d_gene: NA
len: 15
v_gene: TRBV27
CDR3aa: CASSSLGGTNEKLFF
CDR3nt: TGTGCCAGCAGCAGCTTGGGGGGGACTAATGAAAAACTGTTTTTT

j_gene: TRBJ2-1
abundance: NA
d_gene: NA
len: 15
v_gene: TRBV5-6
CDR3aa: CASSLAQGRRNEQFF
CDR3nt: TGTGCCAGCAGCTTGGCCCAGGGTAGACGAAATGAGCAGTTCTTC

j_gene: TRBJ2-7
abundance: NA
d_gene: NA
len: 15
v_gene: TRBV2
CDR3aa: CASSEQLQGNYEQYF
CDR3nt: TGTGCCAGCAGTGAACAACTACAGGGCAACTACGAGCAGTACTTC

j_gene: TRBJ2-1
abundance: NA
d_gene: TRBD2
len: 16
v_gene: TRBV6-5
CDR3aa: CASSLTASGEYNEQFF
CDR3nt: TGTGCCAGCAGTTTGACGGCTAGCGGGGAATACAATGAGCAGTTCTTC

j_gene: TRBJ2-7
abundance: NA
d_gene: NA
len: 15
v_gene: TRBV6-1
CDR3aa: CASSAPPPSSYEQYF
CDR3nt: TGTGCCAGCAGTGCTCCGCCGCCGAGCTCCTACGAGCAGTACTTC

j_gene: TRBJ1-1
abundance: NA
d_gene: NA
len: 13
v_gene: TRBV6-5
CDR3aa: CASSPRGNTEAFF
CDR3nt: TGTGCCAGCAGCCCCAGGGGGAACACTGAAGCTTTCTTT

j_gene: TRBJ2-2
abundance: NA
d_gene: NA
len: 15
v_gene: TRBV9
CDR3aa: CASSVGGANTGELFF
CDR3nt: TGTGCCAGCAGCGTAGGCGGAGCGAACACCGGGGAGCTGTTTTTT

j_gene: TRBJ1-5
abundance: once
d_gene: NA
len: 14
v_gene: TRBV19
CDR3aa: CASNRRVEDQPQHF
CDR3nt: TGTGCCAGCAACCGTCGGGTAGAGGATCAGCCCCAGCATTTT

j_gene: TRBJ2-7
abundance: NA
d_gene: TRBD1
len: 16
v_gene: TRBV4-3
CDR3aa: CASSQGFDRVAYEQYF
CDR3nt: TGCGCCAGCAGCCAAGGGTTCGACAGGGTCGCCTACGAGCAGTACTTC

j_gene: TRBJ2-5
abundance: NA
d_gene: NA
len: 13
v_gene: TRBV27
CDR3aa: CASSLGRGLFKYF
CDR3nt: TGTGCCAGCAGTTTAGGTCGGGGGTTATTCAAGTACTTC

j_gene: TRBJ1-6
abundance: NA
d_gene: NA
len: 13
v_gene: TRBV2
CDR3aa: CASSGTVRSPLHF
CDR3nt: TGTGCCAGCAGTGGAACAGTACGCTCACCCCTCCACTTT

j_gene: TRBJ1-4
abundance: NA
d_gene: NA
len: 14
v_gene: TRBV7-9
CDR3aa: CASSVGQGGEKLFF
CDR3nt: TGTGCCAGCAGTGTCGGGCAGGGAGGGGAAAAACTGTTTTTT

j_gene: TRBJ1-2
abundance: once
d_gene: NA
len: 16
v_gene: TRBV15
CDR3aa: CATSRDPGGRDYGYTF
CDR3nt: TGTGCCACCAGCAGAGACCCAGGTGGCCGAGACTATGGCTACACCTTC

j_gene: TRBJ2-3
abundance: NA
d_gene: TRBD2
len: 17
v_gene: TRBV11-2
CDR3aa: CASSFTSGRFRTDTQYF
CDR3nt: TGTGCCAGCAGCTTCACTAGCGGGAGATTCCGCACAGATACGCAGTATTTT

j_gene: TRBJ2-3
abundance: NA
d_gene: TRBD2
len: 17
v_gene: TRBV2
CDR3aa: CASSAPVTSGSGDTQYF
CDR3nt: TGTGCCAGCAGTGCCCCAGTGACTAGCGGGAGTGGAGATACGCAGTATTTT

j_gene: TRBJ2-5
abundance: NA
d_gene: TRBD2
len: 16
v_gene: TRBV7-2
CDR3aa: CASSGGTSGGQETQYF
CDR3nt: TGTGCCAGCAGCGGAGGGACTAGCGGGGGACAAGAGACCCAGTACTTC

j_gene: TRBJ2-1
abundance: NA
d_gene: NA
len: 15
v_gene: TRBV4-2
CDR3aa: CASRPRGSEYNEQFF
CDR3nt: TGTGCCAGCAGACCCCGGGGTAGCGAGTACAATGAGCAGTTCTTC

j_gene: TRBJ2-7
abundance: NA
d_gene: TRBD1
len: 15
v_gene: TRBV5-1
CDR3aa: CASSLAGTGSYEQYF
CDR3nt: TGCGCCAGCAGCTTGGCCGGGACAGGCTCCTACGAGCAGTACTTC

j_gene: TRBJ2-7
abundance: NA
d_gene: TRBD2
len: 14
v_gene: TRBV6-1
CDR3aa: CASRSGSGPYEQYF
CDR3nt: TGTGCCAGCAGGAGCGGGAGTGGGCCCTACGAGCAGTACTTC

j_gene: TRBJ2-7
abundance: NA
d_gene: NA
len: 12
v_gene: TRBV19
CDR3aa: CASSTSGDEQYF
CDR3nt: TGTGCCAGTAGTACATCAGGGGATGAGCAGTACTTC

j_gene: TRBJ1-2
abundance: NA
d_gene: NA
len: 13
v_gene: TRBV19
CDR3aa: CASSMPHRAPYTF
CDR3nt: TGTGCCAGTAGTATGCCCCACAGGGCTCCGTACACCTTC

j_gene: TRBJ1-5
abundance: few
d_gene: NA
len: 15
v_gene: TRBV2
CDR3aa: CASSVQGPGGQPQHF
CDR3nt: TGTGCCAGCAGTGTTCAGGGCCCCGGCGGTCAGCCCCAGCATTTT

j_gene: TRBJ1-1
abundance: NA
d_gene: TRBD1
len: 15
v_gene: TRBV6-1
CDR3aa: CASSSGGAGNTEAFF
CDR3nt: TGTGCCAGCAGTTCAGGGGGCGCGGGGAACACTGAAGCTTTCTTT

j_gene: TRBJ1-1
abundance: few
d_gene: NA
len: 13
v_gene: TRBV29-1
CDR3aa: CSVGGQLNTEAFF
CDR3nt: TGCAGCGTTGGAGGACAGCTGAACACTGAAGCTTTCTTT

j_gene: TRBJ2-7
abundance: NA
d_gene: NA
len: 14
v_gene: TRBV5-1
CDR3aa: CASSLRTGNDEQYF
CDR3nt: TGCGCCAGCAGCTTGAGAACAGGGAACGACGAGCAGTACTTC

j_gene: TRBJ1-6
abundance: NA
d_gene: NA
len: 13
v_gene: TRBV7-8
CDR3aa: CASSVGRNSPLHF
CDR3nt: TGTGCCAGCAGCGTGGGGCGAAATTCACCCCTCCACTTT

j_gene: TRBJ1-2
abundance: once
d_gene: NA
len: 13
v_gene: TRBV19
CDR3aa: CASSGDTPYGYTF
CDR3nt: TGTGCCAGTAGTGGGGACACCCCCTATGGCTACACCTTC

j_gene: TRBJ1-5
abundance: NA
d_gene: TRBD1
len: 19
v_gene: TRBV19
CDR3aa: CASRPSIQNRGDSNQPQHF
CDR3nt: TGTGCCAGTAGGCCAAGTATACAGAACAGGGGAGATAGCAATCAGCCCCAGCATTTT

j_gene: TRBJ2-2
abundance: NA
d_gene: NA
len: 15
v_gene: TRBV19
CDR3aa: CASSSPGHNTGELFF
CDR3nt: TGTGCCAGTAGTTCTCCGGGACATAACACCGGGGAGCTGTTTTTT

j_gene: TRBJ2-3
abundance: NA
d_gene: TRBD2
len: 15
v_gene: TRBV6-1
CDR3aa: CASSERGGGTDTQYF
CDR3nt: TGTGCCAGCAGTGAACGCGGGGGGGGCACAGATACGCAGTATTTT

j_gene: TRBJ2-7
abundance: NA
d_gene: TRBD1
len: 12
v_gene: TRBV5-1
CDR3aa: CASSLDRGNQYF
CDR3nt: TGCGCCAGCAGCTTGGACAGGGGAAACCAGTACTTC

j_gene: TRBJ1-5
abundance: once
d_gene: NA
len: 15
v_gene: TRBV4-1
CDR3aa: CASSQDSRSNQPQHF
CDR3nt: TGCGCCAGCAGCCAAGATTCGCGTAGCAATCAGCCCCAGCATTTT

j_gene: TRBJ2-5
abundance: few
d_gene: TRBD2
len: 15
v_gene: TRBV25-1
CDR3aa: CASSELGGLAAHRYF
CDR3nt: TGTGCCAGCAGTGAATTGGGGGGACTAGCGGCCCATCGGTACTTC

j_gene: TRBJ2-7
abundance: NA
d_gene: TRBD2
len: 18
v_gene: TRBV7-2
CDR3aa: CASSVTSGNPVGSYEQYF
CDR3nt: TGTGCCAGCAGCGTGACTAGCGGGAACCCCGTTGGCTCCTACGAGCAGTACTTC

j_gene: TRBJ1-5
abundance: NA
d_gene: NA
len: 15
v_gene: TRBV29-1
CDR3aa: CSVRLAWGVVQPQHF
CDR3nt: TGCAGCGTTCGGCTGGCTTGGGGGGTTGTTCAGCCCCAGCATTTT

j_gene: TRBJ1-1
abundance: NA
d_gene: NA
len: 13
v_gene: TRBV6-5
CDR3aa: CASSYPTGRRAFF
CDR3nt: TGTGCCAGCAGTTACCCCACAGGGCGTCGAGCTTTCTTT

j_gene: TRBJ2-7
abundance: NA
d_gene: TRBD2
len: 15
v_gene: TRBV9
CDR3aa: CASSVGGSGSYEQYF
CDR3nt: TGTGCCAGCAGCGTAGGTGGTAGCGGGAGCTACGAGCAGTACTTC

j_gene: TRBJ2-1
abundance: NA
d_gene: TRBD1
len: 19
v_gene: TRBV7-6
CDR3aa: CASSLETGSTRMVRNEQFF
CDR3nt: TGTGCCAGCAGCTTAGAGACAGGGTCGACGAGGATGGTGAGGAATGAGCAGTTCTTC

j_gene: TRBJ1-5
abundance: NA
d_gene: TRBD1
len: 13
v_gene: TRBV15
CDR3aa: CATSRDRGQPQHF
CDR3nt: TGTGCCACCAGCCGGGACAGGGGACAGCCCCAGCATTTT

j_gene: TRBJ2-5
abundance: NA
d_gene: NA
len: 16
v_gene: TRBV5-4
CDR3aa: CASSSSLYPRRETQYF
CDR3nt: TGTGCCAGCAGCTCGTCCTTGTACCCTAGGAGAGAGACCCAGTACTTC

j_gene: TRBJ1-1
abundance: NA
d_gene: NA
len: 13
v_gene: TRBV29-1
CDR3aa: CSVVWYGGTEAFF
CDR3nt: TGCAGCGTTGTTTGGTATGGGGGGACTGAAGCTTTCTTT

j_gene: TRBJ1-2
abundance: NA
d_gene: TRBD1
len: 15
v_gene: TRBV4-3
CDR3aa: CASSQGPTGDAGYTF
CDR3nt: TGCGCCAGCAGCCAAGGCCCAACAGGGGACGCTGGCTACACCTTC

j_gene: TRBJ2-3
abundance: NA
d_gene: TRBD2
len: 16
v_gene: TRBV13
CDR3aa: CASSSRLAGRSDTQYF
CDR3nt: TGTGCCAGCAGCTCCCGACTAGCGGGGCGTTCAGATACGCAGTATTTT

j_gene: TRBJ2-2
abundance: NA
d_gene: TRBD2
len: 15
v_gene: TRBV6-5
CDR3aa: CASSQTSGRTGELFF
CDR3nt: TGTGCCAGCAGTCAGACTAGCGGGAGGACCGGGGAGCTGTTTTTT

j_gene: TRBJ2-4
abundance: NA
d_gene: NA
len: 16
v_gene: TRBV4-1
CDR3aa: CASSQDRARGVDIQYF
CDR3nt: TGCGCCAGCAGCCAAGATAGGGCCAGGGGAGTGGACATTCAGTACTTC

j_gene: TRBJ2-1
abundance: once
d_gene: NA
len: 13
v_gene: TRBV6-5
CDR3aa: CASSYRGPGEQFF
CDR3nt: TGTGCCAGCAGTTACAGGGGCCCGGGTGAGCAGTTCTTC

j_gene: TRBJ2-5
abundance: NA
d_gene: TRBD2
len: 15
v_gene: TRBV29-1
CDR3aa: CSVEGSGGAGETQYF
CDR3nt: TGCAGCGTTGAGGGTAGCGGGGGGGCGGGAGAGACCCAGTACTTC

j_gene: TRBJ1-1
abundance: NA
d_gene: NA
len: 13
v_gene: TRBV5-1
CDR3aa: CASSLQGPQEAFF
CDR3nt: TGCGCCAGCAGCCTACAGGGCCCTCAGGAAGCTTTCTTT